This entry lists 20 T cell receptor beta chains sequenced from one sample in a study of shared clonotypes between healthy human individuals (dated by TCRdb to 2019 to 2021). The protocol used for the library was the immunoSEQ multiplex PCR assay. Here the immuneACCESS table is served through TCRdb, limited to in-frame sequences with V and J called. Missing clones are a known gap in these copies; in checked studies unresolved V genes cover under half, and the rest lacks a known reason. For this sample the table gives roughly 2.5 million clones, of which around nine tenths were detected only once. The ten largest account for 0.14% of the sample. Source material: naive CD4+ T cells sorted from blood. The label giving this sample's cell subset or site can be read as: CD45RA+ positively selected. The origin of the receptors is a man between 18 and 35 years old in good health.

The rearrangement uses TRBV7-8 and TRBJ2-7; 8 nucleotides agree with TRBD1. CDR1 is SGHVS, CDR2 FQNEAQ, per germline. The CDR3 totals 14 residues. The V gene end was trimmed by 5 bases and the J gene end by 2 bases; junction bases not matched to a gene: 5. The chain's CDR3 is CASSPRTGTYEQYF. The CDR3 coding sequence is TGTGCCAGCAGCCCCCGGACAGGGACCTACGAGCAGTACTTC.

The chain carries TRBV18 and TRBJ1-3; D is unresolved. The V gene lost 0 bases and the J gene lost 0 bases, with 15 bases spanning the gap. CDR3 length equals 18 residues. Germline CDR1 and CDR2: KGHSH and LQKENI. CDR3: CASSPPNSPRDSGNTIYF. CDR3 DNA sequence: TGTGCCAGCTCACCACCGAATTCGCCTCGGGACTCTGGAAACACCATATATTTT.

The V gene is TRBV5-4, the J gene TRBJ1-1; D might be TRBD1 (6 bases). V shed 3 bases and J shed 1 base, with 13 bases lying between them. The V gene's germline CDR1 is SGHNT and CDR2 YYREEE (reference sequence). This CDR3 has 15 amino acids. The CDR3 nucleotides read TGTGCCAGCAGCTCGGACAGACTACAGAACACTGAAGCTTTCTTT. Its protein is CASSSDRLQNTEAFF.

The genes are TRBV11-2 and TRBJ2-7; TRBD2 matches at 11 bases. The CDR3 totals 15 residues. Per the germline V gene, CDR1 is SGHAT and CDR2 is FQNNGV. V lost 3 bases to trimming and J lost 2 bases; unmatched junction nucleotides: 3. CDR3 bases: TGTGCCAGCAGCTTTAGCGGGGGGGTCCCCTACGAGCAGTACTTC. It yields the protein CASSFSGGVPYEQYF. The complete variable domain, with remaining parts taken from reference TRBV11-2 and TRBJ2-7, reads EAGVAQSPRYKIIEKRQSVAFWCNPISGHATLYWYQQILGQGPKLLIQFQNNGVVDDSQLPKDRFSAERLKGVDSTLKIQPAKLEDSAVYLCASSFSGGVPYEQYFGPGTRLTVT.

This clone was seen more than once but under ten times. This chain joins TRBV7-2 and TRBJ1-1; a possible D gene is TRBD1 (5 bases). The V end lost 4 bases, the J end lost 0 bases, and 9 bases lay between the germline ends. The CDR3 runs to 14 residues. The germline gives CDR1 SGHTA, CDR2 FQGNSA. DNA of the CDR3: TGTGCCAGCAGCTGGGGACTGATGAACACTGAAGCTTTCTTT. It codes for CASSWGLMNTEAFF.

The sample holds a few counts of this clone. The sample carries other DNA sequences with the same CDR3. CDR3 in DNA: TGTGCCAGCAGGCGGGATTCACCCCTCCACTTT. Protein: CASRRDSPLHF. The rearrangement uses TRBV2 and TRBJ1-6; D unresolved. V was trimmed by 6 bases and J by 8 bases, leaving 5 bases between them. Germline V CDR1 and CDR2: SNHLY, FYNNEI. This CDR3 has 11 residues.

This sequence joins TRBV7-9 and TRBJ1-1; D is unclear. The CDR3 extends over 12 amino acids. With 1 base removed from V and 6 bases from J, the gap between germline ends came to 6 bases. CDR1 is SEHNR and CDR2 is FQNEAQ in the germline V gene (reference sequence). The CDR3 DNA is TGTGCCAGCAGCTTAGGGTCGTCTGAAGCTTTCTTT. Its protein product is CASSLGSSEAFF.

The rearrangement uses TRBV27 and TRBJ2-2, with 15 nucleotides matching TRBD2. V lost 5 bases, J lost 5 bases, and 12 bases stayed unmatched. The CDR3 extends over 19 amino acids. Looked up from germline, CDR1 is MNHEY and CDR2 is SMNVEV (reference sequence). The CDR3 loop is CASSTQPGTSGRKTGELFF. The CDR3 DNA reads as TGTGCCAGCAGTACCCAGCCCGGGACTAGCGGGAGGAAAACCGGGGAGCTGTTTTTT.

Turning to this clone: The same CDR3 is also encoded by other DNA sequences in this sample. CDR3 protein: CASSIGGNQPQHF. The CDR3, as DNA: TGTGCCAGTAGTATTGGCGGGAATCAGCCCCAGCATTTT. This chain joins TRBV19 and TRBJ1-5; D gene unclear. This CDR3 is built from 13 residues. Trimming shortened V by 3 bases and J by 4 bases, and 7 bases separated the two germline ends. Per germline, CDR1 LNHDA and CDR2 SQIVND (reference sequence).

Points on this clone: Other DNA variants within this sample encode the same CDR3. The chain carries TRBV29-1 and TRBJ2-1; D gene unclear. Germline assignment: CDR1 SQVTM and CDR2 ANQGSEA. Deletions cut 6 bases from V and 5 bases from J, with 5 bases between. This CDR3 comprises 10 residues. CDR3 in DNA: TGCAGCGTGGAAAACAATGAGCAGTTCTTC. It is translated as CSVENNEQFF.

This rearrangement joins TRBV19 to TRBJ1-2; D unresolved. CDR1 and CDR2 (germline): LNHDA, SQIVND (reference sequence). This CDR3 spans 15 amino acids. Deletions cut 3 bases from V and 4 bases from J, with 15 bases between. CDR3 sequence reads: CASSIRARTGYGYTF. CDR3 in DNA: TGTGCCAGTAGTATCCGGGCCCGGACGGGCTATGGCTACACCTTC.

This clone was found once. This rearrangement joins TRBV6-1 to TRBJ2-2, with D perhaps matching TRBD1 (5 bases). Per the germline V gene, CDR1 is MNHNS and CDR2 is SASEGT. The CDR3 extends over 15 amino acids. The V end lost 6 bases, the J end lost 13 bases, and 24 bases lay between the germline ends. CDR3 amino acids: CASRQGPDPLAGLFF. The CDR3 DNA reads as TGTGCCAGCAGGCAGGGTCCCGATCCCCTGGCCGGGCTGTTTTTT.

The chain employs TRBV5-1 and TRBJ2-5; perhaps TRBD1 as D (7 bases). V was clipped by 4 bases and J by 5 bases, with 15 bases between them. CDR3 length equals 14 residues. From germline, CDR1 is SGHRS and CDR2 YFSETQ. CDR3 in amino acids: CASSKGGQTETQYF. CDR3 DNA: TGCGCCAGCAGCAAGGGGGGACAGACGGAGACCCAGTACTTC.

To note about this clone: Additional DNA sequences in this sample encode the identical CDR3. The CDR3 sequence: CASSRGQGYGYTF. CDR3 DNA sequence: TGTGCCAGCTCACGCGGACAGGGCTATGGCTACACCTTC. V usage is TRBV18 and J usage is TRBJ1-2, with 8 bases aligning to TRBD1. CDR3 size: 13 residues. The J segment lost 4 bases and the V segment lost 4 bases, leaving 2 bases of the junction unmatched. Germline CDR1 and CDR2: KGHSH and LQKENI. Supplemented by reference TRBV18 and TRBJ1-2, the full variable domain reads NAGVMQNPRHLVRRRGQEARLRCSPMKGHSHVYWYRQLPEEGLKFMVYLQKENIIDESGMPKERFSAEFPKEGPSILRIQQVVRGDSAAYFCASSRGQGYGYTFGSGTRLTVV.

This rearrangement joins TRBV7-2 to TRBJ2-5; TRBD2 matches 16 bases. Germline CDR1 and CDR2: SGHTA and FQGNSA. Trimming took 5 bases from V and 5 from J; bases not matched to a gene: 8. This CDR3 is built from 17 residues. CDR3 sequence: CASSLGTSGRGAETQYF. The CDR3 bases are TGTGCCAGCAGCCTTGGGACTAGCGGGAGGGGGGCGGAGACCCAGTACTTC. The full variable domain, in which reference TRBV7-2 and TRBJ2-5 provide the parts outside the CDR3, is GAGVSQSPSNKVTEKGKDVELRCDPISGHTALYWYRQSLGQGLEFLIYFQGNSAPDKSGLPSDRFSAERTGGSVSTLTIQRTQQEDSAVYLCASSLGTSGRGAETQYFGPGTRLLVL.

The V call is TRBV27, the J call TRBJ1-2; unclear D gene. Germline CDR1 MNHEY, CDR2 SMNVEV (reference sequence). The CDR3 has 14 amino acids. The ends were cut back, 3 bases at V and 3 bases at J, with 11 bases in the middle. CDR3 protein: CASSFSGSHYGYTF. The CDR3 nucleotides read TGTGCCAGCAGTTTTTCGGGTTCTCACTATGGCTACACCTTC.

CDR3 region: CASNPSPTDTQYF. The CDR3 nucleotides read TGTGCCAGCAATCCGAGCCCCACAGATACGCAGTATTTT. The genes are TRBV7-9 and TRBJ2-3; D is undetermined. Germline CDR1 reads SEHNR; CDR2 reads FQNEAQ (reference sequence). The CDR3 runs to 13 residues. The V and J ends lost 7 bases and 2 bases respectively, with 10 bases between them.

J is TRBJ2-3 and V is TRBV5-1; D possibly uses TRBD1 or TRBD2 (6 bases each). Per the germline V gene, CDR1 is SGHRS and CDR2 is YFSETQ. This CDR3 is built from 16 residues. Trimming took 3 bases from V and 4 from J, leaving 18 bases between them. CDR3 region: CASSSGGGTGPDTQYF. CDR3 DNA sequence: TGCGCCAGCAGCTCCGGGGGAGGAACAGGGCCAGATACGCAGTATTTT.

This clone was seen just once. This CDR3 is CASSFRVQANQPQHF. In nucleotides, the CDR3 is TGTGCCAGCAGCTTTAGAGTACAAGCCAATCAGCCCCAGCATTTT. This rearrangement joins TRBV5-6 to TRBJ1-5; the D is unclear. The length of the CDR3 is 15 residues. Looked up from germline, CDR1 is SGHDT and CDR2 is YYEEEE. Trimming cost V 2 bases and J 3 bases, with 12 bases left between them.

The rearrangement links TRBV28 to TRBJ2-7; TRBD1 aligns across 8 bases. The CDR3 sequence is 13 residues long. Looked up from germline, CDR1 is MDHEN and CDR2 is SYDVKM. After removal of 5 bases from V and 7 bases from J, the junction contained 7 bases not matched to a gene. The CDR3 region is CASSQGAIREQYF. The CDR3, as DNA: TGTGCCAGCAGTCAGGGGGCAATCCGGGAGCAGTACTTC.